This T cell receptor (beta chain) was sequenced in a study of CD8+ T cells in alopecia areata. Study-level results: Tofacitinib delivered significant drops in scalp clonality and in expanded CD8+ clones among the top 100.

The CDR3 length is 16 residues. Germline loops: CDR1 SGHTA, CDR2 FQGTGA. V shed 2 bases and J 2 bases; nucleotides not matched to a gene: 7. cDNA serving as the sequencing template came from extracted, reverse transcribed RNA. The data were produced by immunoSEQ multiplex PCR, yet TCRdb's version contains in-frame clones alone and is incomplete. The sample includes hundreds of thousands of clones, 60% seen only once; the top ten take 0.75% to 0.95%. Specified treatment: oral pan-JAK inhibitor, 5-10 mg twice daily. Collection of lesional scalp punch biopsies and peripheral blood was performed in alopecia areata patients. A note on this clone: Its specificity is unknown.

The chain links TRBV7-3 to TRBJ2-7; 9 nucleotides agree with TRBD1. The sequenced sample was CD4+ T cells sorted from blood, obtained between weeks 51 and 54, from a patient treated with tofacitinib. The sequence came from a human donor with alopecia areata. Here the CDR3 DNA reads TGTGCCAGCAGCTTAGGGGGACAGGGTAAGGCCTACGAGCAGTACTTC. Protein product: CASSLGGQGKAYEQYF.